This T cell receptor (beta chain) was captured in a study of T cells in women clearing cervical HPV infection. General study results and limits: Cases carried less TRBV6-7 than controls: roughly 0.11% versus 0.16%. CIN3+ cases had significantly higher TCR repertoire richness than controls, but evenness did not differ.

The V segment lost 5 bases and the J segment 3 bases; nucleotides outside the gene matches: 5. The germline V gene encodes CDR1 LNHDA and CDR2 SQIVND (reference sequence). This CDR3 has 15 amino acids. Average input was around 1,200 ng genomic DNA for immunoSEQ TCR beta CDR3 amplification. Sequencing used immunoSEQ multiplex PCR; TCRdb keeps in-frame clones, though not all of them. Listed are under 50,000 clones; 6.4% falls within the top ten. With regard to this clone: Its target is unknown. Coverage ceases 3 residues before the CDR3 finishes, and the germline J gene fills in the end.

The sequencing sample was made of blood buffy coat. The genes are TRBV19 and TRBJ2-1; 9 positions agree with TRBD1. The sequence derives from a woman aged 18 to 75 with a cervical HPV16 infection that either progressed to CIN3+ or cleared (not recorded which). CDR3 sequence reads: CASSYPGQGYNEQFF. The CDR3 bases that were read are TGTGCCAGTAGTTATCCGGGACAGGGCTACAATGAG.